Below, one TCR beta chain is given with its context. Its antigen remains unknown. Germline CDR1 SGHNT, CDR2 YYREEE (reference sequence). The CDR3 is made up of 16 amino acids. V trimming: 3 bases; J trimming: 2 bases; junction bases outside the gene matches: 8. This record belongs to a study of shared clonotypes between healthy human individuals. Turning to the study itself: The people who gave samples were a couple of women and three men aged 18 to 49. Study-wide points: For naive CD4 cells, roughly 5.5% of clonotypes were shared across a few donors.

Sorted-subset replicate PCR reactions contained approximately 190 ng DNA, corresponding to some 29,000 T cell genomes. Profiled with immunoSEQ multiplex PCR; TCRdb holds only in-frame clones, not every one. Counted here are under 2.5 million clones, under 95% occurring once; the ten biggest clones make up approximately 0.39%. Donors were Caucasian adults residing in Nashville, Tennessee, USA. Sequences were obtained from naive CD4+ T cells from PBMCs. Subset indicated: CD45RA+ positively selected. The clonotype was recovered from a man younger than 35 in good health. Some clones in this sample may be carry-over from other donors' samples. V is TRBV5-4 and J is TRBJ2-5; 9 bases match TRBD2. The CDR3 spells CASSSGASGAQETQYF. CDR3 DNA: TGTGCCAGCAGCTCGGGGGCTAGCGGGGCTCAAGAGACCCAGTACTTC.